Shown below are 18 T cell receptor beta chains from a single sample sequenced in a study of shared clonotypes between healthy human individuals. Data came from immunoSEQ multiplex PCR; TCRdb stores just in-frame clones and leaves some out. The sample carries about 2.4 million clones, approximately 92% recorded once. The sequenced sample was naive CD4+ T cells sorted from blood. Described subset: CD45RA+ positively selected. The source is a man aged 18 to 35 in good health.

The chain is built from TRBV29-1 and TRBJ1-4; maybe TRBD1 (6 bases). Germline values: CDR1 SQVTM, CDR2 ANQGSEA. V was cut by 7 bases and J by 4 bases, with 16 bases left in between. The CDR3 loop spans 14 amino acids. The CDR3: CSADGGARNEKLFF. CDR3 in DNA: TGCAGCGCTGACGGGGGGGCACGTAATGAAAAACTGTTTTTT.

This sequence joins TRBV9 and TRBJ2-7; D unclear. CDR1 SGDLS and CDR2 YYNGEE come from the germline V gene. This CDR3 region has 15 residues. Trimming took off 0 bases at V and 0 bases at J, with 10 bases between the two ends. The CDR3 coding sequence is TGTGCCAGCAGCGTAGGCTCCTGGGACTCCTACGAGCAGTACTTC. Translated: CASSVGSWDSYEQYF.

The chain is built from TRBV2 and TRBJ2-7; no firm D call. V was trimmed by 2 bases and J by 5 bases, leaving 10 bases between them. Germline V lookup: CDR1 SNHLY, CDR2 FYNNEI. The CDR3 is 13 residues long. The CDR3 region has the DNA TGTGCCAGCAGTGAAAAGGGTTTCGACGAGCAGTACTTC. Protein sequence: CASSEKGFDEQYF. Full variable domain (rest looked up from reference TRBV2 and TRBJ2-7): EPEVTQTPSHQVTQMGQEVILRCVPISNHLYFYWYRQILGQKVEFLVSFYNNEISEKSEIFDDQFSVERPDGSNFTLKIRSTKLEDSAMYFCASSEKGFDEQYFGPGTRLTVT.

The chain uses TRBV18 and TRBJ1-2; D gene ambiguous. The CDR3 has 14 amino acids. Germline V lookup: CDR1 KGHSH, CDR2 LQKENI. V lost 3 bases, J lost 0 bases, and 8 bases lay in between. The CDR3 bases are TGTGCCAGCTCACCGGGGATCTCTAACTATGGCTACACCTTC. Amino acid sequence: CASSPGISNYGYTF.

The count of this clone is one. This chain links TRBV7-9 with TRBJ2-7; 7 bases align to TRBD1. The V and J ends lost 4 bases and 3 bases, in that order; junction bases with no gene match: 6. There are 14 residues in the CDR3. Germline V CDR1 and CDR2: SEHNR, FQNEAQ (reference sequence). CDR3 coding DNA: TGTGCCAGCAGCTCTAAGGACAGGTACTACGAGCAGTACTTC. Its protein is CASSSKDRYYEQYF.

The chain recombines TRBV13 with TRBJ2-7; TRBD2 agrees at 9 bases. Losses at the gene ends were 3 bases for V and 1 base for J; bases not matched to a gene: 13. This CDR3 has 18 amino acids. Germline V gene lookup returns CDR1 PRHDT and CDR2 FYEKMQ (reference sequence). The CDR3, as DNA: TGTGCCAGCAGCTTCCGCCAGGGGGGCGGGAGGGATTCCTACGAGCAGTACTTC. Protein: CASSFRQGGGRDSYEQYF.

The chain is built from TRBV7-6 and TRBJ1-1; weak D call: TRBD1 (6 bases). Germline values: CDR1 SGHVS, CDR2 FNYEAQ. Trimming left V 2 bases short and J 4 bases short, with 11 bases between. The CDR3 extends over 14 amino acids. The DNA of the CDR3 is TGTGCCAGCAGCTTAAAAAGGGGGGGCACTGAAGCTTTCTTT. Amino acids: CASSLKRGGTEAFF. Variable domain in full (rest from reference TRBV7-6 and TRBJ1-1): GAGVSQSPRYKVTKRGQDVALRCDPISGHVSLYWYRQALGQGPEFLTYFNYEAQQDKSGLPNDRFSAERPEGSISTLTIQRTEQRDSAMYRCASSLKRGGTEAFFGQGTRLTVV.

The V gene is TRBV5-1, the J gene TRBJ2-1, with 13 positions matching TRBD2. The V gene end was trimmed by 4 bases and the J gene end by 1 base; junction bases not matched to a gene: 5. This CDR3 has 17 residues. CDR1 and CDR2 (germline): SGHRS, YFSETQ. The CDR3 loop reads CASSPGTSGNSYNEQFF. The CDR3 DNA reads as TGCGCCAGCAGCCCAGGGACTAGCGGGAATTCCTACAATGAGCAGTTCTTC.

The chain uses TRBV4-1 and TRBJ2-5; TRBD2 might be the D (6 bases). With 1 base removed from V and 5 bases from J, the gap between germline ends came to 17 bases. CDR1 is MGHRA and CDR2 is YSYEKL in the germline V gene. This CDR3 region has 16 residues. CDR3 nucleotide sequence: TGCGCCAGCAGCCAAGGATGGGCGGGGCCGTTGGAGACCCAGTACTTC. Encoded protein: CASSQGWAGPLETQYF.

V and J are TRBV30 and TRBJ2-2, with D possibly TRBD1 on 6 matching bases. From germline, CDR1 is GTSNPN and CDR2 SVGIG (reference sequence). CDR3 size: 15 residues. Trimming left V 7 bases short and J 8 bases short, with 23 bases between. Here the CDR3 DNA reads TGTGCCTTCGAAGGGCCAGGGGTGCGCTCTGGGGAGCTGTTTTTT. It translates to CAFEGPGVRSGELFF.

This clone was seen only once. The sample holds other DNA sequences that translate to the same CDR3. The V call is TRBV30, the J call TRBJ2-1; D assignment may be TRBD1 or TRBD2 (5 bases each). Germline CDR1 GTSNPN, CDR2 SVGIG (reference sequence). The V end lost 2 bases, the J end lost 4 bases, and 9 bases lay between the germline ends. CDR3 size: 13 residues. CDR3: CAWSRGVYNEQFF. The CDR3 coding sequence is TGTGCCTGGAGTAGGGGAGTATACAATGAGCAGTTCTTC.

V and J are TRBV5-4 and TRBJ2-7, with 7 nucleotides matching TRBD2. Germline values: CDR1 SGHNT, CDR2 YYREEE (reference sequence). V was clipped by 2 bases and J by 2 bases; unmatched bases: 7. The CDR3 spans 15 residues. This CDR3 reads CASSFGGMRAYEQYF. CDR3 nucleotide sequence: TGTGCCAGCAGCTTCGGGGGGATGAGGGCCTACGAGCAGTACTTC.

As concerns this clone: A read error may produce the germline difference seen at one junction end. The chain couples TRBV2 to TRBJ2-7; D gene ambiguous. The germline V gene encodes CDR1 SNHLY and CDR2 FYNNEI. This CDR3 has 13 amino acids. Here the CDR3 DNA reads TGTGCCAACAGTGAAGCCCGCCATGTCGAGCAGTACTTC. It specifies CANSEARHVEQYF.

The rearrangement joins TRBV15 to TRBJ2-1; D gene unclear. Germline V lookup: CDR1 LNHNV, CDR2 YYDKDF (reference sequence). V was shortened by 0 bases and J by 6 bases, with 15 bases between the two germline ends. There are 16 residues in the CDR3. This CDR3 reads CATSRDGDTGRNEQFF. The CDR3 nucleotides are TGTGCCACCAGCAGAGATGGCGATACCGGCCGCAATGAGCAGTTCTTC.

This chain links TRBV5-5 with TRBJ2-2; the D gene is possibly TRBD2 (5 bases). V lost 1 base, J lost 8 bases, and 15 bases lay in between. The CDR3 covers 15 residues. Germline V gene data show CDR1 as SGHKS and CDR2 as YYEKEE (reference sequence). As DNA, the CDR3 is TGTGCCAGCAGCTTGTTAGGACTGAACCCTGGGGAGCTGTTTTTT. Translating it yields CASSLLGLNPGELFF.

The CDR3 coding sequence is TGTGCCAGCAGTGAACAGGGGACAGGCAATCAGCCCCAGCATTTT. Protein sequence: CASSEQGTGNQPQHF. The chain carries TRBV6-1 and TRBJ1-5; 7 positions agree with TRBD1. Germline V gives CDR1 MNHNS, CDR2 SASEGT. V gave up 2 bases and J gave up 2 bases; unmatched junction bases: 3. The CDR3 has 15 amino acids.

This CDR3 is CAWNREGQNIQYF. In DNA, the CDR3 is TGTGCCTGGAATCGGGAGGGTCAAAACATTCAGTACTTC. The V gene is TRBV30, the J gene TRBJ2-4; 8 nucleotides align to TRBD2. The CDR3 is made up of 13 amino acids. Losses at the gene ends were 4 bases for V and 5 bases for J; bases not matched to a gene: 4. CDR1 is GTSNPN, CDR2 SVGIG, per germline (reference sequence).

To note about this clone: The identical CDR3 is also encoded by other nucleotide sequences in the sample. The chain uses TRBV19 and TRBJ2-7, with 8 bases matching TRBD1. The CDR3 spans 14 residues. Germline V lookup: CDR1 LNHDA, CDR2 SQIVND (reference sequence). Unmatched junction bases numbered 5, after V lost 5 bases and J lost 2 bases. The CDR3 here is CASSPRTGTYEQYF. CDR3 in DNA: TGTGCCAGTAGTCCCAGGACAGGGACCTACGAGCAGTACTTC.